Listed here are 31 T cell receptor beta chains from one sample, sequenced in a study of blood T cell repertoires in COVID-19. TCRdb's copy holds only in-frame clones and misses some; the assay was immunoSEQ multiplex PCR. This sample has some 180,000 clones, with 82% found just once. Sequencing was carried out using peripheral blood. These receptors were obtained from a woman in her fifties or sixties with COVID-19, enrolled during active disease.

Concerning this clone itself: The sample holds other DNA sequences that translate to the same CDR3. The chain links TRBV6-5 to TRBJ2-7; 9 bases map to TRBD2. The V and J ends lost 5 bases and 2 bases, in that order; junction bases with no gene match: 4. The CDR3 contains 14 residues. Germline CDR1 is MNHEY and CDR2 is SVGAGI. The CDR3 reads CASSRAGGPYEQYF. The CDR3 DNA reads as TGTGCCAGCAGTCGAGCGGGAGGACCCTACGAGCAGTACTTC.

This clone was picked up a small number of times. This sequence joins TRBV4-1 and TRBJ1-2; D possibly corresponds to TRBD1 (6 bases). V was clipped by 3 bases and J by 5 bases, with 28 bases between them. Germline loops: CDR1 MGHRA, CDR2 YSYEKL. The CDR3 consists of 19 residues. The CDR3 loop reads CASSQDYHGRGRGNYGYTF. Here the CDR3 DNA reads TGCGCCAGCAGCCAGGATTACCATGGCAGGGGAAGGGGGAATTATGGCTACACCTTC.

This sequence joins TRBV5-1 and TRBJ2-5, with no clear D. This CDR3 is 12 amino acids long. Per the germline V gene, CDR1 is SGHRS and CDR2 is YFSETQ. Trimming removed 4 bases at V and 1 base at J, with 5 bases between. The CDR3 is CASSTTQETQYF. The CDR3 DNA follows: TGCGCCAGCAGCACTACCCAAGAGACCCAGTACTTC.

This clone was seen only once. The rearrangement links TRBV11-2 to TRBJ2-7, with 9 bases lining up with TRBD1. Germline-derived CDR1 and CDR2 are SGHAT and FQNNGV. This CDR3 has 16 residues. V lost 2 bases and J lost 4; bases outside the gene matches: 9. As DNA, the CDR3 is TGTGCCAGCAGCTTACCCTCCGGGACAGGGTGGTACGAGCAGTACTTC. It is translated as CASSLPSGTGWYEQYF.

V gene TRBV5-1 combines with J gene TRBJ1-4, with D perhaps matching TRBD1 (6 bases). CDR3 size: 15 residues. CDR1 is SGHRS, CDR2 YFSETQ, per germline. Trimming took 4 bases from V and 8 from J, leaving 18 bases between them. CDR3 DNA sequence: TGCGCCAGCAGCCCGCGTGGGGGCGCGGACGAAAAACTGTTTTTT. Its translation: CASSPRGGADEKLFF.

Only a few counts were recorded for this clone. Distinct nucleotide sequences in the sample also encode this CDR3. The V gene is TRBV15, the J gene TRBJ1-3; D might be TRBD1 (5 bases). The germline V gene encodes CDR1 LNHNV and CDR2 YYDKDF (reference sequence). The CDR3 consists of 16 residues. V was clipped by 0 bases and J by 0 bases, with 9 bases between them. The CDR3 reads CATSRDRGSSGNTIYF. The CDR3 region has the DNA TGTGCCACCAGCAGAGATAGGGGAAGCTCTGGAAACACCATATATTTT.

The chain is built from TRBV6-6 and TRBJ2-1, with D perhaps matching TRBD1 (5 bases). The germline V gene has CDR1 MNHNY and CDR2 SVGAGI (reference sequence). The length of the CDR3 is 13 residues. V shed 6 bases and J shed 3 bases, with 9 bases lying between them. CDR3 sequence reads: CASSPTDYNEQFF. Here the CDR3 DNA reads TGTGCCAGCAGCCCGACAGACTACAATGAGCAGTTCTTC.

The CDR3 coding sequence is TGTGCCAGCAGCCAAGCCGGACTAGCGGGATTCACAGATACGCAGTATTTT. This gives the protein CASSQAGLAGFTDTQYF. The rearrangement links TRBV3-1 (or the pseudogene TRBV3-2) to TRBJ2-3; 12 nucleotides match TRBD2. Germline values: CDR1 LGHDT, CDR2 YNNKEL (reference sequence). V trimming: 1 base; J trimming: 2 bases; junction bases outside the gene matches: 4. This CDR3 comprises 17 residues.

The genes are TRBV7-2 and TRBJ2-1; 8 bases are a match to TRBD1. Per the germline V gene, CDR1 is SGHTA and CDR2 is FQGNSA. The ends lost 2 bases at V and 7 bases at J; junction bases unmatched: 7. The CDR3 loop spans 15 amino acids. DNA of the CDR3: TGTGCCAGCAGCTTAACGGGACAGGCAGGGAATGAGCAGTTCTTC. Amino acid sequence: CASSLTGQAGNEQFF.

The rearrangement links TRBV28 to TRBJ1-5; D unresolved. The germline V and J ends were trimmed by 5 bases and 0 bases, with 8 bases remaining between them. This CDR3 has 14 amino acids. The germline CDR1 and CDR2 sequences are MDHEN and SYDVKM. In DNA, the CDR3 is TGTGCCAGCAGTCCCCTTCTTAGCAATCAGCCCCAGCATTTT. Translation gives CASSPLLSNQPQHF.

The DNA of the CDR3 is TGTGCCAGCAGTTCCACTTCCACCAATTCACCCCTCCACTTT. Translating it yields CASSSTSTNSPLHF. The V call is TRBV6-5, the J call TRBJ1-6; D not resolved. V was cut by 4 bases and J by 7 bases, with 11 bases left in between. This CDR3 is 14 amino acids long. Germline V gives CDR1 MNHEY, CDR2 SVGAGI.

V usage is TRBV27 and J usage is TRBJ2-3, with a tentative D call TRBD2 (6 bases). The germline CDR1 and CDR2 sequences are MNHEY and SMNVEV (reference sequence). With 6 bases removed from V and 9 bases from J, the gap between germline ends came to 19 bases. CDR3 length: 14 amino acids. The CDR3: CASRRPSEGSTQYF. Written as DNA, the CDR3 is TGTGCCAGCAGGCGGCCCTCGGAGGGGAGCACGCAGTATTTT.

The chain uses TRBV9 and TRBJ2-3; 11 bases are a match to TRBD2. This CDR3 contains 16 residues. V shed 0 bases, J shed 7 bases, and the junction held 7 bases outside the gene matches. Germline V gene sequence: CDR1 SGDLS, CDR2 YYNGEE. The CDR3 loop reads CASSVGSLAGGYTQYF. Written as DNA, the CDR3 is TGTGCCAGCAGCGTAGGATCGCTAGCGGGGGGTTATACGCAGTATTTT.

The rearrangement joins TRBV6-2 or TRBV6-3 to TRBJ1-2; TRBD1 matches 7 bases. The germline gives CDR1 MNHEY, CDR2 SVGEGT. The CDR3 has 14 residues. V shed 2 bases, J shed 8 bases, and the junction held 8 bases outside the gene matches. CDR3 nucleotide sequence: TGTGCCAGCAGTTACGACAGGGAAGTCGGCGGCTACACCTTC. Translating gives CASSYDREVGGYTF.

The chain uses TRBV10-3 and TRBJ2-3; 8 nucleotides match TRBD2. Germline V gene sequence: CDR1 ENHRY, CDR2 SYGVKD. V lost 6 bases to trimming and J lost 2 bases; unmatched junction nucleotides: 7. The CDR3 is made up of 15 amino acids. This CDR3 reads CAIRGAGAFTDTQYF. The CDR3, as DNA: TGTGCCATCAGGGGAGCGGGGGCCTTCACAGATACGCAGTATTTT.

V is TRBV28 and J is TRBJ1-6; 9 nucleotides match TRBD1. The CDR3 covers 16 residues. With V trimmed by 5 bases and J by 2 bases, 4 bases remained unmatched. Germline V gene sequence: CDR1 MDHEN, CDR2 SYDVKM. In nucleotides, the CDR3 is TGTGCCAGCAGTCCAGACAGGGGGACCTATAATTCACCCCTCCACTTT. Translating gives CASSPDRGTYNSPLHF.

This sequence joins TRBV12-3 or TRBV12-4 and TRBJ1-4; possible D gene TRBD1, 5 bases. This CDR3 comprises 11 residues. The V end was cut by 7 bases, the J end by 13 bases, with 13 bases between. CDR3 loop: CASKLMGGLFF. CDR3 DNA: TGTGCCAGCAAATTAATGGGGGGACTGTTTTTT.

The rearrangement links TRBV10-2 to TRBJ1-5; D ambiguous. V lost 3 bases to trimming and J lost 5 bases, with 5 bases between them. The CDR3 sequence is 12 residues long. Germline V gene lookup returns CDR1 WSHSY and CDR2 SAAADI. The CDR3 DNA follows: TGCGCCAGCAGTGACCGTGATCAGCCCCAGCATTTT. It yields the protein CASSDRDQPQHF.

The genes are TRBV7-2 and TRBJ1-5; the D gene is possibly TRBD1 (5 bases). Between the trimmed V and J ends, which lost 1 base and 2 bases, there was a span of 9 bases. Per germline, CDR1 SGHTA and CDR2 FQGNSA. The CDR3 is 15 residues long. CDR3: CASSLDRQGNQPQHF. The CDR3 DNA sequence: TGTGCCAGCAGCTTAGACAGGCAGGGCAATCAGCCCCAGCATTTT.

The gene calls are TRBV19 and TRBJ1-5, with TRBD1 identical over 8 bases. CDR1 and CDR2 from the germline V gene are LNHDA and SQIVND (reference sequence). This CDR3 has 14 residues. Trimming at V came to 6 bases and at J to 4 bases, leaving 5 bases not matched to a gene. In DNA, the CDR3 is TGTGCCAGTAGCCACAGGGGGTCGAATCAGCCCCAGCATTTT. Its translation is CASSHRGSNQPQHF.

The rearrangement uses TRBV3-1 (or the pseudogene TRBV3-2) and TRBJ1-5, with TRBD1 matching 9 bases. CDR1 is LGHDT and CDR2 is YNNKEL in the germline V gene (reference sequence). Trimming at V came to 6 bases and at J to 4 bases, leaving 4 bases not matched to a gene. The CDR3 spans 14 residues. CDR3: CASRGGTGNQPQHF. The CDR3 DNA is TGTGCCAGCAGGGGGGGGACAGGGAATCAGCCCCAGCATTTT.

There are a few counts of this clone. As DNA, the CDR3 is TGTGCCAGCAGTTTAGGGAGAGATCAGCCCCAGCATTTT. Its translation: CASSLGRDQPQHF. The chain joins TRBV27 to TRBJ1-5, with D unresolved. The germline CDR1 and CDR2 sequences are MNHEY and SMNVEV (reference sequence). The V end was cut by 2 bases, the J end by 5 bases, with 7 bases between. The length of the CDR3 is 13 residues.

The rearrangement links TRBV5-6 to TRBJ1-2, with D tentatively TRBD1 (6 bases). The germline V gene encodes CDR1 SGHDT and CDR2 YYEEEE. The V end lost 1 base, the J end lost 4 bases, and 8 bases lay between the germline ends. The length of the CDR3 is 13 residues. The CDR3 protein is CASSLQGLYGYTF. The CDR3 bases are TGTGCCAGCAGCTTGCAGGGGCTCTATGGCTACACCTTC.

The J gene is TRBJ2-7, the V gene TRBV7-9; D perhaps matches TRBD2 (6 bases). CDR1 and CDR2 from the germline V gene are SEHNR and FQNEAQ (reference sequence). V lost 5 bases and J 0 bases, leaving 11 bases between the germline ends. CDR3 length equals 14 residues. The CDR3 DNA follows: TGTGCCAGCAGCGCGGGGCTGTTCTCCTACGAGCAGTACTTC. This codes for CASSAGLFSYEQYF.

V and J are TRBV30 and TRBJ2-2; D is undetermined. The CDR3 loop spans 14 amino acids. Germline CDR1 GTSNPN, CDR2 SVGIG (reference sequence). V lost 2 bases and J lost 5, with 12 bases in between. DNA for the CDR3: TGTGCCTGGAGTCGTGGGCAGTTTACCGGGGAGCTGTTTTTT. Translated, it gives CAWSRGQFTGELFF.

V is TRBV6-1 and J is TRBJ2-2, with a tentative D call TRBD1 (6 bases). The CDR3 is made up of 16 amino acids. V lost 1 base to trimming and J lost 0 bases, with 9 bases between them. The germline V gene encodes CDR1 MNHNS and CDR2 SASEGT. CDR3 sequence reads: CASSEGTVTNTGELFF. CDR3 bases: TGTGCCAGCAGTGAAGGGACAGTTACGAACACCGGGGAGCTGTTTTTT.

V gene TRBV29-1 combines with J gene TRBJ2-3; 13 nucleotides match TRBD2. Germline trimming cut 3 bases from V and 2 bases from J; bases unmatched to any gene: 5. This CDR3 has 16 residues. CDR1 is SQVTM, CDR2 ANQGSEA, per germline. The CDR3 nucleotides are TGCAGCGTTGATGCCGGGACTAGCGGGACCACAGATACGCAGTATTTT. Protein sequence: CSVDAGTSGTTDTQYF.

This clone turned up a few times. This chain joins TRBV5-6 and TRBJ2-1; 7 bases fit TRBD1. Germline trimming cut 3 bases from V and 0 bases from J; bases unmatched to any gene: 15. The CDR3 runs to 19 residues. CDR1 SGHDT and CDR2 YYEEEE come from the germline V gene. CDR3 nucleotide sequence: TGTGCCAGCAGCTGGGGGCAGACAGGGTATCGGGGCTCCTACAATGAGCAGTTCTTC. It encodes CASSWGQTGYRGSYNEQFF.

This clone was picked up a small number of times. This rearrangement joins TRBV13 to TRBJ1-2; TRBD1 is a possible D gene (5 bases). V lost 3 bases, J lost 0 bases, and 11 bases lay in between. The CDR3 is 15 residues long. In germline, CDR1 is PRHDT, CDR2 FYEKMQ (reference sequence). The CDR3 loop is CASSFRAAANYGYTF. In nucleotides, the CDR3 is TGTGCCAGCAGCTTCAGGGCAGCTGCTAACTATGGCTACACCTTC.

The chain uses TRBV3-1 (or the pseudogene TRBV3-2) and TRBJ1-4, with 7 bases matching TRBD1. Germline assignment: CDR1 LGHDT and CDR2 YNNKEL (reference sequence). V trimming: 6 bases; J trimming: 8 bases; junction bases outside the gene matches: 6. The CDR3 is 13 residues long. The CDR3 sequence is CASSPTGVEKLFF. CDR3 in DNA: TGTGCCAGCAGTCCAACAGGGGTAGAAAAACTGTTTTTT.

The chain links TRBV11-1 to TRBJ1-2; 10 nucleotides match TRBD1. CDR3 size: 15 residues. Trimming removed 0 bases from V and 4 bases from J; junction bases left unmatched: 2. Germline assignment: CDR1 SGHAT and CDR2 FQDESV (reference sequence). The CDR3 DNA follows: TGTGCCAGCAGCTTAGCGGGGACAGGGGTCTATGGCTACACCTTC. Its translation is CASSLAGTGVYGYTF.